The T cell receptor (beta chain) under discussion was sequenced for a study of blood T cell repertoires in COVID-19. Study details: The cDNA or gDNA used as material had been derived from T cells, B-cell-depleted T cells, or PBMCs.

Profiling relied on immunoSEQ multiplex PCR, and the TCRdb table lists in-frame clones only, not all of them. This table holds about 110,000 clones, over 75% found once. Germline V gene sequence: CDR1 GTSNPN, CDR2 SVGIG (reference sequence). CDR3 length: 13 residues. The V end was cut by 0 bases, the J end by 3 bases, with 9 bases between. Input material: peripheral blood. This chain connects TRBV30 to TRBJ2-7; tentatively, D is TRBD1 (5 bases). This sequence was found in a human donor in a cohort sampled during active COVID-19. CDR3 in DNA: TGTGCCTGGAGTGTACAGGCTGGCTACGAGCAGTACTTC. As protein: CAWSVQAGYEQYF.